This is a list of T cell receptor beta chains from one sample in a study of T cells in Graves' hyperthyroidism and ophthalmopathy. TCRdb re-called the multiplex PCR reads through MiXCR, storing one row per CDR3 protein. The sample contains some 250,000 distinct CDR3 sequences, approximately 15% of which appear only once. Source material: blood. Receptors were obtained from a woman between 40 and 50 years old with Graves' hyperthyroidism that later progressed to Graves' ophthalmopathy. Both conserved end residues are part of each CDR3. A D gene is named only where the DNA matches it firmly. The size entry is marked missing in some rows and otherwise reads once, few, many or a size class.

J gene	D gene	clone size	V gene	CDR3 DNA	CDR3 protein
TRBJ2-1	.	few	TRBV6-1	TGTGCCAGCAGGCGTTCTAGCGCCTCCTACAATGAGCAGTTCTTC	CASRRSSASYNEQFF
TRBJ2-1	TRBD2	many	TRBV27	TGTGCCAATAGACTAGCGGGAGGACTTTACAATGAGCAGTTCTTC	CANRLAGGLYNEQFF
TRBJ2-5	.	many	TRBV20-1	TGCAGTGCTAGAGAGGGGAACCAAGAGACCCAGTACTTC	CSAREGNQETQYF
TRBJ1-1	.	many	TRBV20-1	TGCAGTGCTAGACCCGTGATAAAGAACACTGAAGCTTTCTTT	CSARPVIKNTEAFF
TRBJ2-1	.	few	TRBV9	TGTGCCAGCAGCGTAGAGGGACAGCGGGCCGCCTACAATGAGCAGTTCTTC	CASSVEGQRAAYNEQFF
TRBJ1-5	.	few	TRBV19	TGTGCCAGTAGCCCCTGGGAGGTCAATCAGCCCCAGCATTTT	CASSPWEVNQPQHF
TRBJ1-1	.	few	TRBV18	TGTGCCAGCTCATCCCGTAAGGTCGATGGGGGATGGAACACTGAAGCTTTCTTT	CASSSRKVDGGWNTEAFF
TRBJ1-2	.	many	TRBV9	TGTGCCAGCAGCGTAGATACAGGAGAAATCACCTTC	CASSVDTGEITF
TRBJ2-7	TRBD1	many	TRBV7-9	TGTGCCAGCAGCCCAGGACAGGGAGACTTCTACGAGCAGTACTTC	CASSPGQGDFYEQYF
TRBJ2-4	TRBD1	few	TRBV7-9	TGTGCCAGCAGCCCATCAGGGGGTCCGCTTATAAACATTCAGTACTTC	CASSPSGGPLINIQYF
TRBJ2-7	.	many	TRBV20-1	TGCAGTGCGCTCATGGGCGGAAACCTCCGCTACGAGCAGTACTTC	CSALMGGNLRYEQYF
TRBJ2-1	TRBD1	few	TRBV7-6	TGTGCCAGCAGCTTGTCCCCCGGGACAGGGGTTCAGGATGAGCAGTTCTTC	CASSLSPGTGVQDEQFF
TRBJ2-2	TRBD2	many	TRBV20-1	TGCAGTGCCAAGGCGCTAGCGGGAGACACCGGGGAGCTGTTTTTT	CSAKALAGDTGELFF
TRBJ2-7	.	.	TRBV7-9	TGTGCCAGGAGCCTCGGCCGTCTAGGGGAGGAGCAGTACTTC	CARSLGRLGEEQYF
TRBJ2-3	.	many	TRBV7-9	TGTGCCAGCAGCTTAGCTAGGGCAGATACGCAGTATTTT	CASSLARADTQYF
TRBJ1-4	TRBD1	many	TRBV20-1	TGCAGTGCTAGAGACTGGGTAGTTCGCGACAGGGGCAATGAAAAACTGTTTTTT	CSARDWVVRDRGNEKLFF
TRBJ2-7	.	many	TRBV6-1	TGTGCCAGCAGTGGCAGCGAGCAGTACTTC	CASSGSEQYF